This is a list of T cell receptor beta chains from one sample in a study of shared clonotypes between healthy human individuals. This table comes from immunoSEQ multiplex PCR, and its TCRdb copy is limited to in-frame clones, with some not included. The sample gives around 1.5 million clones, 98% of which show up once; around 0.45% is in the top ten. The sample was naive CD4+ T cells sorted from blood. The receptors here all came from a man aged 30 to 45 in good health. Each CDR3 is given with its conserved first and last residue. The order of the fields is clone size, D gene, V gene, J gene, CDR3 DNA, CDR3 protein. D genes are given only for firm matches. Part of the rows lack a size; the others show once, few, many or a class for expanded clones.

>NA|NA|TRBV27|TRBJ2-7
TGTGCCAGCAGTTCGTCGGTTGGGCCCTACGAGCAGTACTTC
CASSSSVGPYEQYF
>NA|TRBD1|TRBV11-2|TRBJ2-7
TGTGCCAGCAGCTTAGTGGGGGACAGGGGGCCTCCCTACGAGCAGTACTTC
CASSLVGDRGPPYEQYF
>NA|NA|TRBV9|TRBJ2-3
TGTGCCAGCAGCGTTCGGGACAGCACAGATACGCAGTATTTT
CASSVRDSTDTQYF
>NA|NA|TRBV28|TRBJ2-1
TGTGCCAGCAGACAGGGTTTCTACAATGAGCAGTTCTTC
CASRQGFYNEQFF
>once|NA|TRBV5-1|TRBJ2-3
TGCGCCAGCAGCTTGGCCATGTCTACTAGCACAGATACGCAGTATTTT
CASSLAMSTSTDTQYF
>NA|TRBD1|TRBV5-1|TRBJ2-2
TGCGCCAGCAGCTTGGCCAGGGGGCTGGGGGAGCTGTTTTTT
CASSLARGLGELFF
>NA|NA|TRBV11-2|TRBJ2-5
TGTGCCAGCAGCTTAGCGCAAGAGACCCAGTACTTC
CASSLAQETQYF
>NA|NA|TRBV5-1|TRBJ1-2
TGCGCCAGCAGCTTGCGGGGTAGCGACGGCTACACCTTC
CASSLRGSDGYTF
>NA|NA|TRBV15|TRBJ2-7
TGTGCCACCAGCAGAGATCGGGCCCTATCCGAGCAGTACTTC
CATSRDRALSEQYF
>NA|TRBD1|TRBV6-6|TRBJ2-5
TGTGCCAGCAGTACACGACAGGGGGCGGGGGAGACCCAGTACTTC
CASSTRQGAGETQYF
>NA|NA|TRBV27|TRBJ1-3
TGTGCCAGCAGGGGAGTTTTGACCATATATTTT
CASRGVLTIYF
>NA|TRBD1|TRBV5-4|TRBJ2-5
TGTGCCAGCAGCTTGGCGGACAGGGTAGAGACCCAGTACTTC
CASSLADRVETQYF
>NA|TRBD1|TRBV19|TRBJ1-5
TGTGCCAGTAGTACCGGGACAGTGGGCCATCGCAATCAGCCCCAGCATTTT
CASSTGTVGHRNQPQHF
>NA|NA|TRBV28|TRBJ2-7
TGTGCCAGCAGTTTTGCGGGATCGGCTCGGGAGCAGTACTTC
CASSFAGSAREQYF
>NA|NA|TRBV5-1|TRBJ2-5
TGCGCCAGCAGCGAAAACAGGGTCCGAGAGACCCAGTACTTC
CASSENRVRETQYF
>NA|TRBD1|TRBV4-3|TRBJ1-3
TGCGCCAGCAGCCAAGAACCCCTACAGGGGGACGGAAACACCATATATTTT
CASSQEPLQGDGNTIYF
>NA|NA|TRBV29-1|TRBJ2-7
TGCAGCGTTGACTCGGGCTACGAGCAGTACTTC
CSVDSGYEQYF
>once|TRBD2|TRBV9|TRBJ2-1
TGTGCCAGCACTTCGACTAGCGGGAATTACAATGAGCAGTTCTTC
CASTSTSGNYNEQFF
>NA|NA|TRBV9|TRBJ1-3
TGTGCCAGCAGCCCCGATGGGGGTTCTGGAAACACCATATATTTT
CASSPDGGSGNTIYF
>NA|TRBD1|TRBV5-1|TRBJ2-7
TGCGCCAGCAGACCCGGACAGGGGGTTCCCTACGAGCAGTACTTC
CASRPGQGVPYEQYF
>NA|TRBD1|TRBV28|TRBJ1-5
TGTGCCAGCAGTCGAACACAGGGGAGGGATCAGCCCCAGCATTTT
CASSRTQGRDQPQHF
>NA|TRBD1|TRBV27|TRBJ1-2
TGTGCCAGCAGCCAGGACAGGTTTGATGGCTACACCTTC
CASSQDRFDGYTF
>NA|NA|TRBV5-1|TRBJ2-2
TGCGCCAGCAAGTTCCAAAACACCGGGGAGCTGTTTTTT
CASKFQNTGELFF
>NA|NA|TRBV18|TRBJ2-2
TGTGCCAGCTCAGGGATCAAGTCCCAGAACACCGGGGAGCTGTTTTTT
CASSGIKSQNTGELFF
>NA|NA|TRBV5-1|TRBJ1-5
TGCGCCAGCAGCTTGGCAGGGCGGGAGGGTCAGCCCCAGCATTTT
CASSLAGREGQPQHF
>NA|NA|TRBV7-9|TRBJ2-3
TGTGCCAGCAGCCAAACAGGGAGGACAGATACGCAGTATTTT
CASSQTGRTDTQYF
>NA|NA|TRBV19|TRBJ2-1
TGTGCCAGTAGCTCCGGACTCCTCTCCTACAATGAGCAGTTCTTC
CASSSGLLSYNEQFF
>NA|TRBD1|TRBV15|TRBJ2-7
TGTGCCACCAGCAGAGAACAGGGGGCTTTTAACGGCGAGCAGTACTTC
CATSREQGAFNGEQYF
>NA|TRBD2|TRBV7-9|TRBJ2-3
TGTGCCAGCAGCTTAGTCGGCGGGAGTACGGATACGCAGTATTTT
CASSLVGGSTDTQYF
>once|NA|TRBV5-1|TRBJ2-1
TGCGCCAGCAGCTTGCTAGGGATTGACGAGCAGTTCTTC
CASSLLGIDEQFF
>NA|NA|TRBV27|TRBJ2-2
TGTGCCAGCAGTTCCGGACAGCTCACCGGGGAGCTGTTTTTT
CASSSGQLTGELFF
>NA|NA|TRBV7-9|TRBJ1-4
TGTGCCAGCAGCACGACGGATGGGGATGAAAAACTGTTTTTT
CASSTTDGDEKLFF
>once|NA|TRBV18|TRBJ2-3
TGTGCCAGCTCACCATGGGACGGGAGCACAGATACGCAGTATTTT
CASSPWDGSTDTQYF
>NA|NA|TRBV7-9|TRBJ1-4
TGTGCCAGCAGCTCGACAGAGAATGAAAAACTGTTTTTT
CASSSTENEKLFF
>NA|TRBD1|TRBV6-5|TRBJ2-2
TGTGCCAGCAGTCGACAGGGTATCCTTCTCCGGGAGCTGTTTTTT
CASSRQGILLRELFF
>NA|TRBD1|TRBV7-6|TRBJ2-2
TGTGCCAGCAGCCCCGGGACAGGGGCCGCCGGGGAGCTGTTTTTT
CASSPGTGAAGELFF